This section outlines one T cell receptor (beta chain) sequence together with its context. No antigen is known for it. The data originate from a study of T cell responses to AZD1222 COVID-19 vaccine. Only in-frame clones appear in the TCRdb table, and some are missing; sequencing was by immunoSEQ multiplex PCR. The sample lists approximately 110,000 clones; roughly 88% were seen once. Whole-study results and caveats: Receipt of two AZD1222 doses was followed by a rise in Spike-specific TCR breadth and depth.

V lost 6 bases to trimming and J lost 3 bases, with 11 bases between them. The CDR3 spans 13 residues. The germline V gene has CDR1 ENHRY and CDR2 SYGVKD. Sequenced material: peripheral blood, taken on day 0 of AZD1222 vaccination. V is TRBV10-3 and J is TRBJ2-5; unclear D gene. This receptor was identified in an adult in good health. The CDR3 bases are TGTGCCATCAGCCGGGCCTCAAAAGAGACCCAGTACTTC. It codes for CAISRASKETQYF.